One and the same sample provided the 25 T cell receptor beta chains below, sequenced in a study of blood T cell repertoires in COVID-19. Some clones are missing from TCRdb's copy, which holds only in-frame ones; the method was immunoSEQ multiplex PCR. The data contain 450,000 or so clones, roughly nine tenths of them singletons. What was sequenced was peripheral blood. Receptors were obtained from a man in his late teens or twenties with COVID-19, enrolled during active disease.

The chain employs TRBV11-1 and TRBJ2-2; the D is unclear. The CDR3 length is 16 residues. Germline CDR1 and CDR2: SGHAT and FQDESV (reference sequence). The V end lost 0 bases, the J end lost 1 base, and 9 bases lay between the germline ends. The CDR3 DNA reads TGTGCCAGCAGCTTAGCACCCACGGGGAACACCGGGGAGCTGTTTTTT. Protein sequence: CASSLAPTGNTGELFF.

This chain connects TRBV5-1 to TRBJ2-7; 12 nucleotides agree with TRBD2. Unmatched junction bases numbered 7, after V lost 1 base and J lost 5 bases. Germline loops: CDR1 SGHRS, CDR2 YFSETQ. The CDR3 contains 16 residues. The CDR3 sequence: CASSLTGTSGSNEQYF. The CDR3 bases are TGCGCCAGCAGCTTGACCGGGACTAGCGGGTCCAACGAGCAGTACTTC.

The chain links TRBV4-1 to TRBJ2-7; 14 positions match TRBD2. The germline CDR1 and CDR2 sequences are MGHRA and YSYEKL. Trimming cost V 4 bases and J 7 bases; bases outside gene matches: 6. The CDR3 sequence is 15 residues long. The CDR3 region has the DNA TGCGCCAGCAGCCCGACTAGCGGGGGGGCCCGGGAGCAGTACTTC. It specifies CASSPTSGGAREQYF.

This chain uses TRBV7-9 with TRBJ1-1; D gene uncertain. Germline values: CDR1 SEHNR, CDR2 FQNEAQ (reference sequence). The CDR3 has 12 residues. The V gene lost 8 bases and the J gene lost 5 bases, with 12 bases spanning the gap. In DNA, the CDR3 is TGTGCCAGCCGGAGAGGAGGTACTGAAGCTTTCTTT. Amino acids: CASRRGGTEAFF.

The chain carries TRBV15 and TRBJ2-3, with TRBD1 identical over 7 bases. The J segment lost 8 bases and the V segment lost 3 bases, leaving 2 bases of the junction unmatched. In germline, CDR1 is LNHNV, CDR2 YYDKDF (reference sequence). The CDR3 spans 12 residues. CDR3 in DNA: TGTGCCACCAGCAGTTCAGGGGGTACGCAGTATTTT. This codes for CATSSSGGTQYF.

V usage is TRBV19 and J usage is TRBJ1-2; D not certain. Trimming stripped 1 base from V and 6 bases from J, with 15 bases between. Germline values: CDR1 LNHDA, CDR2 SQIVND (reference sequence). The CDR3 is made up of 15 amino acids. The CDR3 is CASSIATRGSDGYTF. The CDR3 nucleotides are TGTGCCAGTAGTATAGCGACAAGAGGGAGCGATGGCTACACCTTC.

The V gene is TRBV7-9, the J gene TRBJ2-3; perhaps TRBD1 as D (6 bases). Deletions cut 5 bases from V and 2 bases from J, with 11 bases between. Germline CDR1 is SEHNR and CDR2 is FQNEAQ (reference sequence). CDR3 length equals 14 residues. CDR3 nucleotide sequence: TGTGCCAGCAGCAGGGACACTACCACAGATACGCAGTATTTT. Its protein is CASSRDTTTDTQYF. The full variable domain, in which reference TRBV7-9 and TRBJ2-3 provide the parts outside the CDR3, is DTGVSQNPRHKITKRGQNVTFRCDPISEHNRLYWYRQTLGQGPEFLTYFQNEAQLEKSRLLSDRFSAERPKGSFSTLEIQRTEQGDSAMYLCASSRDTTTDTQYFGPGTRLTVL.

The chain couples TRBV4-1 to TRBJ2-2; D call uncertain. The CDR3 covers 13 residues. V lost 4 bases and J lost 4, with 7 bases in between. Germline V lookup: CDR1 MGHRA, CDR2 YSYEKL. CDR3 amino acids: CASSPSSTGELFF. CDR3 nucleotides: TGCGCCAGCAGCCCCAGTTCCACCGGGGAGCTGTTTTTT.

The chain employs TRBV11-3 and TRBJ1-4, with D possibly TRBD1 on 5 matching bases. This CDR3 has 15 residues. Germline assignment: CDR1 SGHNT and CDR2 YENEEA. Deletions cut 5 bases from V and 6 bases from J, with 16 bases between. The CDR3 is CASSLYRSSDEKLFF. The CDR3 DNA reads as TGTGCCAGCAGCCTATACAGGTCTTCGGATGAAAAACTGTTTTTT.

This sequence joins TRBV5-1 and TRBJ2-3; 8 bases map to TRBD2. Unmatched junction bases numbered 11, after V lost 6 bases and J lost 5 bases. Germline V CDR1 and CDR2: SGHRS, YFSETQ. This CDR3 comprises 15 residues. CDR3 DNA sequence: TGCGCCAGCACCCCCTCGGGAGGGCTTGTAGATACGCAGTATTTT. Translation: CASTPSGGLVDTQYF. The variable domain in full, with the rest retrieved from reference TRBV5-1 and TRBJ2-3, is KAGVTQTPRYLIKTRGQQVTLSCSPISGHRSVSWYQQTPGQGLQFLFEYFSETQRNKGNFPGRFSGRQFSNSRSEMNVSTLELGDSALYLCASTPSGGLVDTQYFGPGTRLTVL.

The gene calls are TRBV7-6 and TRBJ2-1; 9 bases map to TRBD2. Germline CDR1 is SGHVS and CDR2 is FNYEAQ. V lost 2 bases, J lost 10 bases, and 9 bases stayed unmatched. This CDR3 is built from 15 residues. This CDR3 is CASSLISGRSSEQFF. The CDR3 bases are TGTGCCAGCAGCTTAATCAGCGGGAGGTCTAGCGAGCAGTTCTTC.

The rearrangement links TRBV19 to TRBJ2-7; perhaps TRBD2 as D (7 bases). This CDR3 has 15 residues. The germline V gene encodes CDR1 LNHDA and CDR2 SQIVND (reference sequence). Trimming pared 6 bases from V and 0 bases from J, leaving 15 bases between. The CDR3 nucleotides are TGTGCCAGTAGACCCCGGGGGGCGAGCTCCTACGAGCAGTACTTC. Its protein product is CASRPRGASSYEQYF.

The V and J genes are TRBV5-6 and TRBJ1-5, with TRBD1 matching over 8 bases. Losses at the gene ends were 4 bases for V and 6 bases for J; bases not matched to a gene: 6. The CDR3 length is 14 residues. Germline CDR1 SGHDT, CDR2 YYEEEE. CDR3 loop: CASSVQGAFQPQHF. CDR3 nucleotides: TGTGCCAGCAGCGTTCAGGGGGCTTTTCAGCCCCAGCATTTT.

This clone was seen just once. The DNA of the CDR3 is TGTGCCAGCAGCCAAGGACTCTTCCAGCGAGGAAACACCATATATTTT. It specifies CASSQGLFQRGNTIYF. The chain is built from TRBV3-1 (or the pseudogene TRBV3-2) and TRBJ1-3; D remains ambiguous. This CDR3 has 16 residues. The V and J ends lost 1 base and 4 bases respectively, with 14 bases between them. From germline, CDR1 is LGHDT and CDR2 YNNKEL (reference sequence).

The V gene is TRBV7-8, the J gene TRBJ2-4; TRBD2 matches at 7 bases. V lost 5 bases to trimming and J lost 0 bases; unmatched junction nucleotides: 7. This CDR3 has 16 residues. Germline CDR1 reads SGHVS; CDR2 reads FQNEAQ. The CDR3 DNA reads TGTGCCAGCAGCATGTTTAGCGGGTTAGCCAAAAACATTCAGTACTTC. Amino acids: CASSMFSGLAKNIQYF.

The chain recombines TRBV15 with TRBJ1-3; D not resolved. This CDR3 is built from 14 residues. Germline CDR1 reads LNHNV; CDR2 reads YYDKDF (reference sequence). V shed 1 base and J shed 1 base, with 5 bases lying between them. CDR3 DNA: TGTGCCACCAGCAGAGCCCAGTCTGGAAACACCATATATTTT. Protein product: CATSRAQSGNTIYF. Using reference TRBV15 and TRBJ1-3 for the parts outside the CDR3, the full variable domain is DAMVIQNPRYQVTQFGKPVTLSCSQTLNHNVMYWYQQKSSQAPKLLFHYYDKDFNNEADTPDNFQSRRPNTSFCFLDIRSPGLGDTAMYLCATSRAQSGNTIYFGEGSWLTVV.

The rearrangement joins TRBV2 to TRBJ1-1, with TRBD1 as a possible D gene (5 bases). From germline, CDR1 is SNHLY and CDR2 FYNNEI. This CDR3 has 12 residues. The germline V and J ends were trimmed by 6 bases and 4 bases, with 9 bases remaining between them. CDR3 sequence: CASRAQGTEAFF. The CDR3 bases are TGTGCCAGCAGGGCTCAGGGCACTGAAGCTTTCTTT. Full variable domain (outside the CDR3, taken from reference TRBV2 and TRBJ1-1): EPEVTQTPSHQVTQMGQEVILRCVPISNHLYFYWYRQILGQKVEFLVSFYNNEISEKSEIFDDQFSVERPDGSNFTLKIRSTKLEDSAMYFCASRAQGTEAFFGQGTRLTVV.

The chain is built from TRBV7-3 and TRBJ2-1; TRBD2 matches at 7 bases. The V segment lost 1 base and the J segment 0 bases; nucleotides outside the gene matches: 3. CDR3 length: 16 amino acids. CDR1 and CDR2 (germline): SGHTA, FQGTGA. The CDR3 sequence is CASSLNQRGSYNEQFF. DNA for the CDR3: TGTGCCAGCAGCTTAAACCAGCGGGGCTCCTACAATGAGCAGTTCTTC.

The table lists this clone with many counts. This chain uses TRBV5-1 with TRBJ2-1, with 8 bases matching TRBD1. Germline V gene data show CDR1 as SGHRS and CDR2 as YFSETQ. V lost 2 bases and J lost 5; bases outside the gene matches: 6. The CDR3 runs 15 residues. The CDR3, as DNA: TGCGCCAGCAGCTTCACGGACAGGGTTAACAATGAGCAGTTCTTC. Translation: CASSFTDRVNNEQFF.

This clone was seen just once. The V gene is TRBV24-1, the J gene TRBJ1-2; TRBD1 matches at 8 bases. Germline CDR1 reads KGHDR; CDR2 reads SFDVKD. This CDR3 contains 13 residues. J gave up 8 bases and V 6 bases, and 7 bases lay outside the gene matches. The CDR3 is CATSKTGAYGYTF. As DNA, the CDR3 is TGTGCCACCAGTAAGACAGGGGCGTACGGCTACACCTTC.

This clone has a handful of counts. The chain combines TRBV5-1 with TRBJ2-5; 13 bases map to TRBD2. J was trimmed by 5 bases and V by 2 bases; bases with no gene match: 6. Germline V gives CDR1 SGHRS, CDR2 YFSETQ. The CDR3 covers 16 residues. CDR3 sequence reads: CASSFRLAGGRETQYF. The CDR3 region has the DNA TGCGCCAGCAGCTTCAGACTAGCGGGGGGCCGGGAGACCCAGTACTTC.

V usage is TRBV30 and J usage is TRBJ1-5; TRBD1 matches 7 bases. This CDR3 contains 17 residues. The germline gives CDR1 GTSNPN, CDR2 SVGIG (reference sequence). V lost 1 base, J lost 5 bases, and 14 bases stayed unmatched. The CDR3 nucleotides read TGTGCCTGGAGTGGGACAGGATGGGGGTTCGGAGATCAGCCCCAGCATTTT. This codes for CAWSGTGWGFGDQPQHF.

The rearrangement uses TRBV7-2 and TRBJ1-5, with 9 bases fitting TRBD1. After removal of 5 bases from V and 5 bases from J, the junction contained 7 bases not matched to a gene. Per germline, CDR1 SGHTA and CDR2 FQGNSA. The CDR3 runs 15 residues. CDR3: CASSPYRGPDQPQHF. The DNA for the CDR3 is TGTGCCAGCAGCCCCTACAGGGGGCCCGATCAGCCCCAGCATTTT. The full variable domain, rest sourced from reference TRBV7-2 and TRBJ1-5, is GAGVSQSPSNKVTEKGKDVELRCDPISGHTALYWYRQSLGQGLEFLIYFQGNSAPDKSGLPSDRFSAERTGGSVSTLTIQRTQQEDSAVYLCASSPYRGPDQPQHFGDGTRLSIL.

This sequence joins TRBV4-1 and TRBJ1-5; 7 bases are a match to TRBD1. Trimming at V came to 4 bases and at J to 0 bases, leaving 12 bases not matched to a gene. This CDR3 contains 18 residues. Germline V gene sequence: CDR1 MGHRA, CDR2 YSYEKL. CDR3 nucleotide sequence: TGCGCCAGCAGCCTACGAACGGGACAGCTATATAGCAATCAGCCCCAGCATTTT. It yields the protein CASSLRTGQLYSNQPQHF.

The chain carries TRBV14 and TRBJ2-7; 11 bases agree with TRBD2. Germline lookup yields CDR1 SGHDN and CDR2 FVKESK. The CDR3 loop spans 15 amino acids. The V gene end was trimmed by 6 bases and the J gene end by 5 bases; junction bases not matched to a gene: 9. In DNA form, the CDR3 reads TGTGCCAGCAGGGCCGGAACTAGCGGGAGTCACGAGCAGTACTTC. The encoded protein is CASRAGTSGSHEQYF.